These T cell receptor beta chains were read from a single sample in a study of T-cell memory formation after mild COVID-19. TCRdb reanalysed the 5' RACE reads using MiXCR and keeps one entry per CDR3 protein. The sample includes hundreds of thousands of distinct CDR3 sequences, roughly 20% of them seen just once. Input material: PBMCs or a T cell subset sorted from them (not recorded which). Source of these receptors: an adult woman who had mild COVID-19 (a few samples of this study predate the infection). Cell type and time point are not known. Each CDR3 is given with its conserved first and last residue. D genes are given only for firm matches. Size tells how often a clone was seen (once, few, many) or the class of an expanded clone, and some rows leave it out.

TRBV7-9	NA	TRBJ2-3	NA	TGTGCCAGCAGCTTGCGACGGGCCTCAGGAGCAGATACGCAGTATTTT	CASSLRRASGADTQYF
TRBV6-5	NA	TRBJ2-5	NA	TGTGCCACGCAAGGCAGGGCCTACCAAGAGACCCAGTACTTC	CATQGRAYQETQYF
TRBV2	NA	TRBJ2-3	few	TGTGCCAGCCGTGCCGCCCGACTGGACACAGATACGCAGTATTTT	CASRAARLDTDTQYF
TRBV3-1	NA	TRBJ2-1	few	TGTGCCAGCAGCAGGGTTGGGGGGCCCAATGAGCAGTTCTTC	CASSRVGGPNEQFF
TRBV24-1	NA	TRBJ2-7	NA	TGTGCCACCAGTGAAAGACAGGGAGGCGAGCAGTACTTC	CATSERQGGEQYF
TRBV20-1	TRBD2	TRBJ2-7	NA	TGCAGTGCTAGAGTAGCGGGGGGTCCCTCAACCTCCTACGAGCAGTACTTC	CSARVAGGPSTSYEQYF
TRBV29-1	TRBD1	TRBJ2-7	few	TGCAGCGTCCGGACAGGGGAGGCCTACGAGCAGTACTTC	CSVRTGEAYEQYF
TRBV11-2	NA	TRBJ2-7	few	TGTGCCAGCAGCTTTCAGGGGTCCCTCTACTACGAGCAGTACTTC	CASSFQGSLYYEQYF
TRBV5-1	TRBD1	TRBJ1-1	few	TGCGCCAGCACCCTGGAGGGGGCCACGAACACTGAAGCTTTCTTT	CASTLEGATNTEAFF
TRBV27	TRBD2	TRBJ2-5	NA	TGTGCCAGCAGTTTATGGGGGCCGGCTAGCGGGAGCGGTAGTCAAGAGACCCAGTACTTC	CASSLWGPASGSGSQETQYF
TRBV20-1	NA	TRBJ1-5	few	TGCAGTGCTAGAGACCCTGGGGCCAATCAGCCCCAGCATTTT	CSARDPGANQPQHF
TRBV29-1	NA	TRBJ1-1	NA	TGCAGCGCTTCTAGTGTGGGGCTTACTGAAGCTTTCTTT	CSASSVGLTEAFF
TRBV20-1	NA	TRBJ2-3	few	TGCAGTGCCTGGGACACCAGCACAGATACGCAGTATTTT	CSAWDTSTDTQYF
TRBV5-1	NA	TRBJ2-2	many	TGCGCCAGCAGCTTGGGGTTCTCCGGGGAGCTGTTTTTT	CASSLGFSGELFF
TRBV19	NA	TRBJ2-2	NA	TGTGCCAGTAGTATGGATTGGGGCGGGGAGCTGTTTTTT	CASSMDWGGELFF
TRBV15	NA	TRBJ2-3	few	TGTGCCACCAGTTTGACTCCCGGGGACGCCAGATATACGCAGTATTTT	CATSLTPGDARYTQYF
TRBV14	TRBD1	TRBJ1-2	NA	TGTGCCAGCAGCCGCCGGACAGGGGACGGCTACACCTTC	CASSRRTGDGYTF
TRBV7-9	NA	TRBJ1-1	NA	TGTGCCAGCTTCCGGGACACCATACCGGTGGGGGCTTTCTTT	CASFRDTIPVGAFF
TRBV11-3	NA	TRBJ2-5	NA	TGTGCCAGCAGCCCAGGTCTGCCGACGGAGACCCAGTACTTC	CASSPGLPTETQYF
TRBV5-5	NA	TRBJ2-6	NA	TGTGCCAGCAGCTTGGACAGGGAGGGGATTGGGGCCAACGTCCTGACTTTC	CASSLDREGIGANVLTF
TRBV5-1	NA	TRBJ1-1	few	TGCGCCAGCAGCACGAACACTGAAGCTTTCTTT	CASSTNTEAFF
TRBV6-1	TRBD2	TRBJ2-1	NA	TGTGCCAGCAGTGAGAGACACCACGGGGGGAATGAGCAGTTCTTC	CASSERHHGGNEQFF
TRBV11-3	NA	TRBJ1-1	NA	TGTGCCAGCAGCTTAGAGGGATGGGGCCGGGGCATGAACACTGAAGCTTTCTTT	CASSLEGWGRGMNTEAFF
TRBV12-3/TRBV12-4	NA	TRBJ2-5	few	TGTGCCAGCAGCCCCCCAGGGTCGTTCCAAGAGACCCAGTACTTC	CASSPPGSFQETQYF
TRBV7-3	TRBD2	TRBJ2-1	few	TGTGCCAGCAGCTTATTGTCGGGAGGGCTTTTCAATGAGCAGTTCTTC	CASSLLSGGLFNEQFF
TRBV5-6	NA	TRBJ1-4	once	TGTGCCAGCAGCTTTACCCTCCAGGGGACGGATGAAAAACTGTTTTTT	CASSFTLQGTDEKLFF
TRBV24-1	TRBD2	TRBJ2-3	NA	TGTGCCACCAGTGCTATAGCGGGGAGGGGTGATAATACGCAGTATTTT	CATSAIAGRGDNTQYF
TRBV12-3/TRBV12-4	TRBD2	TRBJ2-1	many	TGTGCCAGCAGTTTCCCCCTAGCGGCAAGCTCCTACAATGAGCAGTTCTTC	CASSFPLAASSYNEQFF
TRBV7-3	TRBD2	TRBJ2-1	few	TGTGCCAGCAGCTTGAATAGCGGGAGGCCGAACAATGAGCAGTTCTTC	CASSLNSGRPNNEQFF
TRBV20-1	TRBD1	TRBJ1-5	few	TGCAGTGCGGGGACAGACAGCAATCAGCCCCAGCATTTT	CSAGTDSNQPQHF
TRBV3-1	NA	TRBJ1-5	NA	TGTGCCAGCAGCCCAAGAAGTCTTGGGAGCAATCAGCCCCAGCATTTT	CASSPRSLGSNQPQHF
TRBV1	NA	TRBJ2-7	few	TGCACCAGCAGAATCCAGCCCGGAGAATCCTACGAGCAGTACTTC	CTSRIQPGESYEQYF
TRBV29-1	NA	TRBJ1-5	few	TGCAGCGTTGAACCCCCGGGGGCGGACACATCTCCCCATCAGCCCCAGCATTTT	CSVEPPGADTSPHQPQHF
TRBV7-9	TRBD1	TRBJ2-3	NA	TGTGCCAGCAGCTCCAAGAGCAGGGGGCATAGTTTAACAGATACGCAGTATTTT	CASSSKSRGHSLTDTQYF
TRBV5-6	NA	TRBJ2-1	NA	TGTGCCAGCAGCTTCGTCGCGCGGACTTCTCTCTACAATGAGCAGTTCTTC	CASSFVARTSLYNEQFF
TRBV24-1	NA	TRBJ2-3	few	TGTGCCACCAGTGACAACGGCCAGGGCGGGCATACGCAGTATTTT	CATSDNGQGGHTQYF
TRBV10-3	TRBD2	TRBJ2-5	NA	TGTGCCATCAGTGGGGGACTAGCGTCGCAAGAGACCCAGTACTTC	CAISGGLASQETQYF
TRBV12-3/TRBV12-4	TRBD1	TRBJ1-5	NA	TGTGCCAGCAGTTTAGGGGCGCAGGGGGCAGGACAGCCCCAGCATTTT	CASSLGAQGAGQPQHF
TRBV19	TRBD1	TRBJ1-1	NA	TGTGCCAGTAGTAAGGGACAGGGAAATCGAAGGGGGAACACTGAAGCTTTCTTT	CASSKGQGNRRGNTEAFF
TRBV12-3/TRBV12-4	NA	TRBJ2-2	few	TGTGCCAGCAGTTTAGTCCTTTTGCAGGGCACCGGGGAGCTGTTTTTT	CASSLVLLQGTGELFF
TRBV28	TRBD1	TRBJ1-5	NA	TGTGCCAGCAGTGACCCACCCGGACTACAGGGGTATCAGCCCCAGCATTTT	CASSDPPGLQGYQPQHF
TRBV12-3/TRBV12-4	NA	TRBJ1-5	NA	TGTGCCAGCAAAGGGGGGGGTGGTCAGCCCCAGCATTTT	CASKGGGGQPQHF
TRBV12-3/TRBV12-4	NA	TRBJ2-1	NA	TGTGCCAGCAGTTTGGGGCGGGGCCGCTACAATGAGCAGTTCTTC	CASSLGRGRYNEQFF
TRBV7-9	TRBD1	TRBJ2-2	few	TGTGCCAGCAGCCTGTACGGGACAGTGAACACCGGGGAGCTGTTTTTT	CASSLYGTVNTGELFF
TRBV10-3	NA	TRBJ2-2	NA	TGTGCCATCACGGGGGCAAGCACCGGGGAGCTGTTTTTT	CAITGASTGELFF
TRBV12-3/TRBV12-4	NA	TRBJ1-5	NA	TGTGCCAGCACCCCAAGGGCGGGACGGAAGAATCAGCCCCAGCATTTT	CASTPRAGRKNQPQHF
TRBV13	NA	TRBJ2-5	NA	TGTGCCAGCAGCTTTGAGCAGGGAGAGACCCAGTACTTC	CASSFEQGETQYF
TRBV11-2	TRBD2	TRBJ2-1	NA	TGTGCCAGCAGCTTACCGGGACTAAGGGACAATGAGCAGTTCTTC	CASSLPGLRDNEQFF
TRBV3-1	NA	TRBJ1-1	few	TGTGCCAGCAGTCGGGCGTACACTGAAGCTTTCTTT	CASSRAYTEAFF
TRBV20-1	NA	TRBJ2-3	NA	TGCAGTGCTAGCCGAGGAGATACGCAGTATTTT	CSASRGDTQYF
TRBV12-3/TRBV12-4	NA	TRBJ2-3	few	TGTGCCAGCAGGTGGAGGGCTACAGATACGCAGTATTTT	CASRWRATDTQYF